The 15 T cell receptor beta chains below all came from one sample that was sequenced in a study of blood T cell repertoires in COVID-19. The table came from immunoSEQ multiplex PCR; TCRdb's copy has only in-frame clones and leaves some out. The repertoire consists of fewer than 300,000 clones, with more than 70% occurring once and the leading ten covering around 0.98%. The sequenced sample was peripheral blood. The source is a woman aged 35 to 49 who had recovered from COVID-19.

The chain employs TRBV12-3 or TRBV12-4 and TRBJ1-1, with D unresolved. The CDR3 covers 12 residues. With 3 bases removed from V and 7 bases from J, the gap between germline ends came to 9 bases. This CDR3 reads CASSFARGEAFF. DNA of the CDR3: TGTGCCAGCAGTTTCGCCAGAGGTGAAGCTTTCTTT.

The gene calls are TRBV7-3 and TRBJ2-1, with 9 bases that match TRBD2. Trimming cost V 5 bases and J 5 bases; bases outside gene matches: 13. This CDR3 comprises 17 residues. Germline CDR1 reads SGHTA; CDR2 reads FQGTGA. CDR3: CASSLLGGRAIHNEQFF. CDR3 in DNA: TGTGCCAGCAGCCTGTTGGGCGGGAGGGCCATTCACAATGAGCAGTTCTTC. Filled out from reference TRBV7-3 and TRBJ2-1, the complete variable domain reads GAGVSQTPSNKVTEKGKYVELRCDPISGHTALYWYRQSLGQGPEFLIYFQGTGAADDSGLPNDRFFAVRPEGSVSTLKIQRTERGDSAVYLCASSLLGGRAIHNEQFFGPGTRLTVL.

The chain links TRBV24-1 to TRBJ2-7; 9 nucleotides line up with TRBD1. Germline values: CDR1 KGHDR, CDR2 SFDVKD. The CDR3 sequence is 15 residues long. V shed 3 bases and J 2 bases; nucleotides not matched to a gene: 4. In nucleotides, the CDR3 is TGTGCCACCAGTGATACGGACAGGGGCACCTACGAGCAGTACTTC. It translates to CATSDTDRGTYEQYF.

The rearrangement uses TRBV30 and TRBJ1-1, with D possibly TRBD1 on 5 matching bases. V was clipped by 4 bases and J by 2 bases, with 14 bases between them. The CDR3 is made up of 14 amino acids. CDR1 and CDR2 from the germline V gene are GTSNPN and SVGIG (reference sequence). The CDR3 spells CAWKPDRKNTEAFF. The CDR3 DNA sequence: TGTGCCTGGAAACCCGACAGAAAAAACACTGAAGCTTTCTTT.

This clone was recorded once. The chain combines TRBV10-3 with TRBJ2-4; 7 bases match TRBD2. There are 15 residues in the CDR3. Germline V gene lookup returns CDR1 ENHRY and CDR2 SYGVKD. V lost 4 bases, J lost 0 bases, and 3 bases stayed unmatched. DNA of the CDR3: TGTGCCATCAGTGGGGGGGGGATAGCCAAAAACATTCAGTACTTC. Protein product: CAISGGGIAKNIQYF.

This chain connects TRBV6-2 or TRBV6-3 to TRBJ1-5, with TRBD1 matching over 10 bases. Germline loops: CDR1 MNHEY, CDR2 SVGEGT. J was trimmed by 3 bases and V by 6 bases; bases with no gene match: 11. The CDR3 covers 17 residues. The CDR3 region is CASSHQTGGLSNQPQHF. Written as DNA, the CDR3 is TGTGCCAGCAGCCACCAGACAGGGGGCCTTTCCAATCAGCCCCAGCATTTT.

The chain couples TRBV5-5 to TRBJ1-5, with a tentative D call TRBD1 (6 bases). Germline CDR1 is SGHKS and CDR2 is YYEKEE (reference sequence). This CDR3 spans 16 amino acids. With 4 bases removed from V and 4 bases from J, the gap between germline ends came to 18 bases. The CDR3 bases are TGTGCCAGCAGCACCTCGGACAGACAGTGGAATCAGCCCCAGCATTTT. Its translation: CASSTSDRQWNQPQHF. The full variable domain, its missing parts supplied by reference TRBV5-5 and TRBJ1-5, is DAGVTQSPTHLIKTRGQQVTLRCSPISGHKSVSWYQQVLGQGPQFIFQYYEKEERGRGNFPDRFSARQFPNYSSELNVNALLLGDSALYLCASSTSDRQWNQPQHFGDGTRLSIL.

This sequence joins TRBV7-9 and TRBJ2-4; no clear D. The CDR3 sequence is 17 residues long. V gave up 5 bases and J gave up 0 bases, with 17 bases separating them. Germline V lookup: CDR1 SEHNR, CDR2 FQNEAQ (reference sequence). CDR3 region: CASSPRSAALAKNIQYF. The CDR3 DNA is TGTGCCAGCAGCCCGAGGTCGGCAGCCCTAGCCAAAAACATTCAGTACTTC.

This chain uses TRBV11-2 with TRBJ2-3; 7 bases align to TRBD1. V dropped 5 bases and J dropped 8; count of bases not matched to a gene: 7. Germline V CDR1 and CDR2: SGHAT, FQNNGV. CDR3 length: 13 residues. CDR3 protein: CASSLGTAGTQYF. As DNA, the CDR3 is TGTGCCAGCAGCCTCGGGACAGCTGGTACGCAGTATTTT. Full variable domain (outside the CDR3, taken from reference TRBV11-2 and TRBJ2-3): EAGVAQSPRYKIIEKRQSVAFWCNPISGHATLYWYQQILGQGPKLLIQFQNNGVVDDSQLPKDRFSAERLKGVDSTLKIQPAKLEDSAVYLCASSLGTAGTQYFGPGTRLTVL.

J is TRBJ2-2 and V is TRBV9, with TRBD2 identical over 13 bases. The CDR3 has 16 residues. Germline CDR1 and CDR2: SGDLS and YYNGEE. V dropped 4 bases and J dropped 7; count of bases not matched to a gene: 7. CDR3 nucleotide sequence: TGTGCCAGCAGCCCCGGACTAGCGGGAGTGTTCGGGGAGCTGTTTTTT. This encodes CASSPGLAGVFGELFF.

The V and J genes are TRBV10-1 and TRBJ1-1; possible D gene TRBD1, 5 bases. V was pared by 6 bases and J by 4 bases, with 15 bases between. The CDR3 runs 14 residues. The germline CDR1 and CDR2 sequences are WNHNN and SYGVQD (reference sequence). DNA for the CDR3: TGCGCCAGCAGCCCCAAGGGGTGGGGCACTGAAGCTTTCTTT. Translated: CASSPKGWGTEAFF.

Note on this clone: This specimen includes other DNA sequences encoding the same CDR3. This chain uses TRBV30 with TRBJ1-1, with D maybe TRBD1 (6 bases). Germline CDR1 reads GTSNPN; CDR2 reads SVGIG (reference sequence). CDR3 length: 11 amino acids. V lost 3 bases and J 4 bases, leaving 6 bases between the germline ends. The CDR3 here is CAWSRGTEAFF. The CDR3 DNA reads TGTGCCTGGAGCAGGGGCACTGAAGCTTTCTTT.

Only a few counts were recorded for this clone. The CDR3 spells CASRGAALGNTIYF. The CDR3 DNA reads as TGTGCCAGCAGGGGGGCCGCCCTTGGAAACACCATATATTTT. The V call is TRBV28, the J call TRBJ1-3, with a weak D call TRBD1 (6 bases). V lost 6 bases, J lost 3 bases, and 12 bases lay in between. The CDR3 runs 14 residues. Germline-derived CDR1 and CDR2 are MDHEN and SYDVKM.

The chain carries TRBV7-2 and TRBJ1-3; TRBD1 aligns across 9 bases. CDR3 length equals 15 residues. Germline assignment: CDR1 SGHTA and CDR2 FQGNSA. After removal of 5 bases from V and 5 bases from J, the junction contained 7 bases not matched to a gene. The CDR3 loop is CASSPTGTGRNTIYF. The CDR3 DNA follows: TGTGCCAGCAGCCCGACCGGGACAGGGAGAAACACCATATATTTT.

CDR3 protein: CASSPPGGAGVNQPQHF. The DNA of the CDR3 is TGTGCCAGTAGCCCCCCCGGGGGCGCGGGGGTCAATCAGCCCCAGCATTTT. The rearrangement joins TRBV19 to TRBJ1-5; tentative D call: TRBD1 (6 bases). The CDR3 length is 17 residues. V lost 6 bases, J lost 3 bases, and 21 bases lay in between. Per the germline V gene, CDR1 is LNHDA and CDR2 is SQIVND (reference sequence).